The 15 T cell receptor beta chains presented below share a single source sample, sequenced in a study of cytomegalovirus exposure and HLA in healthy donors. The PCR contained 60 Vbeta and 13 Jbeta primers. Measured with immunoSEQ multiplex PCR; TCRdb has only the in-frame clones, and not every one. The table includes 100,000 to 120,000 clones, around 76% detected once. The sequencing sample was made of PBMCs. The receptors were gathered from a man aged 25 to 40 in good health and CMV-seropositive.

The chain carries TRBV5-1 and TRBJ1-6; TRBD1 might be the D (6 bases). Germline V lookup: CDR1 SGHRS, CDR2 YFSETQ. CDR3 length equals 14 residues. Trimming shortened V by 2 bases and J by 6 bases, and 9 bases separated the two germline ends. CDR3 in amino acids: CASSFGQLNSPLHF. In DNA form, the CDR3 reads TGCGCCAGCAGCTTCGGACAGCTTAATTCACCCCTCCACTTT.

Here the CDR3 reads CASHRGGGEQYF. CDR3 sequence (DNA): TGTGCCAGCCACCGTGGGGGCGGGGAGCAGTACTTC. The chain couples TRBV6-1 to TRBJ2-7; possible D gene TRBD1, 6 bases. The ends were cut back, 8 bases at V and 7 bases at J, with 15 bases in the middle. Germline V gene sequence: CDR1 MNHNS, CDR2 SASEGT. The CDR3 loop spans 12 amino acids.

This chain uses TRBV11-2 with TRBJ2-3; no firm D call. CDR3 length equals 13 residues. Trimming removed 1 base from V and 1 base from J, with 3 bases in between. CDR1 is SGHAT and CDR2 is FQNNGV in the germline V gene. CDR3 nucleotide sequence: TGTGCCAGCAGCTTAGCAGGCACAGATACGCAGTATTTT. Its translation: CASSLAGTDTQYF.

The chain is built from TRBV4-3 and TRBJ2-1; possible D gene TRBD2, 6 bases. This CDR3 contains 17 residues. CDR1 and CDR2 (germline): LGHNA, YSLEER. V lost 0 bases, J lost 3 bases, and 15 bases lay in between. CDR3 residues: CASSQDIRTIDYNEQFF. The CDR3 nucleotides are TGCGCCAGCAGCCAAGATATAAGGACTATTGACTACAATGAGCAGTTCTTC.

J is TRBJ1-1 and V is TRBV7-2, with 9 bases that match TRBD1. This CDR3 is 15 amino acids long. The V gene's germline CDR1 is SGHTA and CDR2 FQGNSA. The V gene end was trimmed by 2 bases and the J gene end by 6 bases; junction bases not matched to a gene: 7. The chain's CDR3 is CASSLLGQGLPEAFF. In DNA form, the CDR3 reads TGTGCCAGCAGCTTATTAGGACAGGGGCTCCCTGAAGCTTTCTTT.

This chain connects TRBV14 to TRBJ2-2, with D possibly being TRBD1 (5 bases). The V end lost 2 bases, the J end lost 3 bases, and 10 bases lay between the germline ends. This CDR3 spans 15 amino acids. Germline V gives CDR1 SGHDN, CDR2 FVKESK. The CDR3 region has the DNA TGTGCCAGCAGCCAAATAGCAGGGTACACCGGGGAGCTGTTTTTT. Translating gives CASSQIAGYTGELFF.

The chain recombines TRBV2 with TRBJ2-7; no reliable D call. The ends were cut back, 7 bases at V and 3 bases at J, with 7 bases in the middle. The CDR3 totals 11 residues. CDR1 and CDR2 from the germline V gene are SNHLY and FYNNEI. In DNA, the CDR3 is TGTGCCAGCATTAGCCGCTACGAGCAGTACTTC. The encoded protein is CASISRYEQYF.

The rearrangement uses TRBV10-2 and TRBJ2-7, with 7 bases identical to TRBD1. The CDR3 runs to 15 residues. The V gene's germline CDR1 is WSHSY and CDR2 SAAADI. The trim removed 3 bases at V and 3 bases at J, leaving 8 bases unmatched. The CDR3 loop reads CASSEGGRFNYEQYF. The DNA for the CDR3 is TGCGCCAGCAGTGAAGGGGGCAGGTTTAACTACGAGCAGTACTTC.

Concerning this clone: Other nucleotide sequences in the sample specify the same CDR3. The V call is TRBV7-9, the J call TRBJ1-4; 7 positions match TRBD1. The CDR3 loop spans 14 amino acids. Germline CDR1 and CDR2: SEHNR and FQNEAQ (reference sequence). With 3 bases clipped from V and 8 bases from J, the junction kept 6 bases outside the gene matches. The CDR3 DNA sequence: TGTGCCAGCAGCTTCGGGCAGGGGGAGGAAAAACTGTTTTTT. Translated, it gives CASSFGQGEEKLFF. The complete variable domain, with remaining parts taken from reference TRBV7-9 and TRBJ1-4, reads DTGVSQNPRHKITKRGQNVTFRCDPISEHNRLYWYRQTLGQGPEFLTYFQNEAQLEKSRLLSDRFSAERPKGSFSTLEIQRTEQGDSAMYLCASSFGQGEEKLFFGSGTQLSVL.

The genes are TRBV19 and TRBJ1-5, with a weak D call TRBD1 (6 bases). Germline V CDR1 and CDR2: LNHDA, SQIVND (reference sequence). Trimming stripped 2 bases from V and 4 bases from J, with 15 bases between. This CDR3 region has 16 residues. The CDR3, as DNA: TGTGCCAGTAGTATATGGGGCGGGGGGCGGAATCAGCCCCAGCATTTT. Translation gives CASSIWGGGRNQPQHF.

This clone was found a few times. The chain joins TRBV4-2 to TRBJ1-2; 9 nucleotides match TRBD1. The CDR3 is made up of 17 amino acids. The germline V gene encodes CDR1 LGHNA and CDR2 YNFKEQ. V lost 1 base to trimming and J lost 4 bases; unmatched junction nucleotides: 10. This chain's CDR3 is CASSQGAMGQGIYGYTF. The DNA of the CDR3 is TGTGCCAGCAGCCAAGGGGCAATGGGACAGGGTATCTATGGCTACACCTTC.

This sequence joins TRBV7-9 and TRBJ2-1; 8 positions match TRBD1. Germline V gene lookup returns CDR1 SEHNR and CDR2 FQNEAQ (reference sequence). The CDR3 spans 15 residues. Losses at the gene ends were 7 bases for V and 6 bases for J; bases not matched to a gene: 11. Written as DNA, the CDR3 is TGTGCCAGCACCGGGACAGGATCAGGCTCCAATGAGCAGTTCTTC. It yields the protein CASTGTGSGSNEQFF.

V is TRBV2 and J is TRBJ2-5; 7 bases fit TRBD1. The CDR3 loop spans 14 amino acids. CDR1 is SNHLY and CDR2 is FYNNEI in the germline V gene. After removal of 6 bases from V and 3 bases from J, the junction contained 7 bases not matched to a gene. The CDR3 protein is CASRLDTGEETQYF. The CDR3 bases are TGTGCCAGCAGGCTTGATACAGGGGAAGAGACCCAGTACTTC.

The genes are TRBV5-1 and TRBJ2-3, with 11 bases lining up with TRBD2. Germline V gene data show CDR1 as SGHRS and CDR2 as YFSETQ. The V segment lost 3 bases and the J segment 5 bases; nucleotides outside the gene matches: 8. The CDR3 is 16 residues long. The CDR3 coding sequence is TGCGCCAGCAGCTGGGGGACTAGCGGCGGGGGAGATACGCAGTATTTT. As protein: CASSWGTSGGGDTQYF.

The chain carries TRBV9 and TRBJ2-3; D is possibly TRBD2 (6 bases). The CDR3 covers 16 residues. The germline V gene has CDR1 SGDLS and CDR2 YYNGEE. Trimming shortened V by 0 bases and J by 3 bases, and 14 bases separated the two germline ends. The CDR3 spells CASSVGTTVWTDTQYF. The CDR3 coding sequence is TGTGCCAGCAGCGTAGGGACTACTGTTTGGACAGATACGCAGTATTTT.